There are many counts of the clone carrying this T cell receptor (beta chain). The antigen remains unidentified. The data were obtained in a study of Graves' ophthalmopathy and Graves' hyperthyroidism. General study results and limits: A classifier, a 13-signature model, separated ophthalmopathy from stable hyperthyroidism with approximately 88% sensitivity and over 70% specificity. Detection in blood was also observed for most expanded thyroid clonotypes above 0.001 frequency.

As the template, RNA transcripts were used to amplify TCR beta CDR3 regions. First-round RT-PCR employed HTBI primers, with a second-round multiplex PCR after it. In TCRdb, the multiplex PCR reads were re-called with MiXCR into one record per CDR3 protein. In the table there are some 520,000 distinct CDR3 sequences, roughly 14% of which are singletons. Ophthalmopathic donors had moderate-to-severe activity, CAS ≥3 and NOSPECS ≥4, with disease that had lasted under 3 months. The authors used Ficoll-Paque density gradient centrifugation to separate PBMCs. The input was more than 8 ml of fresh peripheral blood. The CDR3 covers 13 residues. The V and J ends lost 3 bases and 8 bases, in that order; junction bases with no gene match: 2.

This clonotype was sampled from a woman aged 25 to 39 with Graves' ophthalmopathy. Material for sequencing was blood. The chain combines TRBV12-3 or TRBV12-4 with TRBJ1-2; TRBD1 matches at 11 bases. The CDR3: CASSFGTGGGYTF. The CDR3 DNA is TGTGCCAGCAGTTTCGGGACAGGGGGAGGCTACACCTTC.